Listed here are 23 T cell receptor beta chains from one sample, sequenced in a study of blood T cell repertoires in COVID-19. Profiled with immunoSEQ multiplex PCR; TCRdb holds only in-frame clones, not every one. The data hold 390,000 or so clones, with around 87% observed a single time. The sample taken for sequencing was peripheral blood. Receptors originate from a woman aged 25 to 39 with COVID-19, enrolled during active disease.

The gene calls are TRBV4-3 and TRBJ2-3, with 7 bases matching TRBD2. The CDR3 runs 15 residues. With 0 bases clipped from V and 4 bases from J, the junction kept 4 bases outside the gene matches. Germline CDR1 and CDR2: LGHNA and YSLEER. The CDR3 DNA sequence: TGCGCCAGCAGCCAAGATTGGGGGGGGGCAGATACGCAGTATTTT. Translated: CASSQDWGGADTQYF.

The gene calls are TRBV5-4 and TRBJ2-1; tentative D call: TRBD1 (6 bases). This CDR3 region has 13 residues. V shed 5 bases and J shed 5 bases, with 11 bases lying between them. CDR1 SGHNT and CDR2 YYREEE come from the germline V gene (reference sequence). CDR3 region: CASRRGTNNEQFF. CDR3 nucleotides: TGTGCCAGCAGACGAGGGACAAACAATGAGCAGTTCTTC.

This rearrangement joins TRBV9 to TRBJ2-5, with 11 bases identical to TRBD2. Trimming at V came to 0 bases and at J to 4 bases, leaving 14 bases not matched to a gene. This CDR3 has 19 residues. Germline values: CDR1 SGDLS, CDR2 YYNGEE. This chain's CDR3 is CASSVGIAGGLFLGETQYF. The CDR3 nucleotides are TGTGCCAGCAGCGTAGGGATAGCGGGAGGGCTATTTCTGGGAGAGACCCAGTACTTC.

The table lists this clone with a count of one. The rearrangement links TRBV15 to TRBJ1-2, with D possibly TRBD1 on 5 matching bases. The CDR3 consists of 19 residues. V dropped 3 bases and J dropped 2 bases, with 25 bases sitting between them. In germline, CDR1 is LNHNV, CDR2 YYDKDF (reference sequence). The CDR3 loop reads CATSSPRGQIVPQNYGYTF. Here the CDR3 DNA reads TGTGCCACCAGCAGTCCCAGAGGACAAATAGTCCCACAAAACTATGGCTACACCTTC. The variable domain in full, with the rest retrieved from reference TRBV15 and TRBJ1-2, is DAMVIQNPRYQVTQFGKPVTLSCSQTLNHNVMYWYQQKSSQAPKLLFHYYDKDFNNEADTPDNFQSRRPNTSFCFLDIRSPGLGDTAMYLCATSSPRGQIVPQNYGYTFGSGTRLTVV.

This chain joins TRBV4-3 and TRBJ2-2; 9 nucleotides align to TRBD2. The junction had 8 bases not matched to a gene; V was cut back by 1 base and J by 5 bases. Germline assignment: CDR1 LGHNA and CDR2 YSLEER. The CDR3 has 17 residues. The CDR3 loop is CASSQGIAGGLTGELFF. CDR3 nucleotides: TGCGCCAGCAGCCAAGGAATTGCGGGAGGGTTAACCGGGGAGCTGTTTTTT.

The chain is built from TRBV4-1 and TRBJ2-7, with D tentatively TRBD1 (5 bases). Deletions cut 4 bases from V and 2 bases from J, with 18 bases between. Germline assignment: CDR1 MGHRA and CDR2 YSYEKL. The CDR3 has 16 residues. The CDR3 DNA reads TGCGCCAGCAGCCTCGGACACTACCAAATGGCCTACGAGCAGTACTTC. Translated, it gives CASSLGHYQMAYEQYF.

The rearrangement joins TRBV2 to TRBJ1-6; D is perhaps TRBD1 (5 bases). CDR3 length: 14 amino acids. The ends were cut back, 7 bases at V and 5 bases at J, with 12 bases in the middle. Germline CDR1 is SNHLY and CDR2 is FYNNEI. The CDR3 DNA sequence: TGTGCCAGCACGGAGGGGTATGATAATTCACCCCTCCACTTT. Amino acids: CASTEGYDNSPLHF.

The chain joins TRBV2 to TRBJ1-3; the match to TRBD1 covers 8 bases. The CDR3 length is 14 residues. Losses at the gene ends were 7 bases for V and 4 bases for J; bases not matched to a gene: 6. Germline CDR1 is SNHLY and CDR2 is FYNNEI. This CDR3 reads CASNRGQGGNTIYF. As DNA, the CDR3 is TGTGCCAGCAACCGTGGACAGGGAGGAAACACCATATATTTT.

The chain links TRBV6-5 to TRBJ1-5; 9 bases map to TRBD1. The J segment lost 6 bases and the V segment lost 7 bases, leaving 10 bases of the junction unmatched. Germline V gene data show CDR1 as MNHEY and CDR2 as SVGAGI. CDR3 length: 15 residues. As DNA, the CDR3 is TGTGCCAGCAAAGGTACAGGGGGCCACAGTCAGCCCCAGCATTTT. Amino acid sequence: CASKGTGGHSQPQHF.

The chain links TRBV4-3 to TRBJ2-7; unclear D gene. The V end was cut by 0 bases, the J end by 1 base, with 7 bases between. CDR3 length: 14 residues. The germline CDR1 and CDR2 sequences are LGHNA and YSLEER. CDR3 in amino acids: CASSQDIGSYEQYF. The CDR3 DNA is TGCGCCAGCAGCCAAGATATCGGTTCCTACGAGCAGTACTTC.

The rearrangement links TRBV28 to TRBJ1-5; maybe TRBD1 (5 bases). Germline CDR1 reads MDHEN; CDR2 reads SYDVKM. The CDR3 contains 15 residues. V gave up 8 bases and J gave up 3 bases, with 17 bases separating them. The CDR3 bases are TGTGCCAGCCGATCGCCAGGGTTAGACAATCAGCCCCAGCATTTT. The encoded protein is CASRSPGLDNQPQHF.

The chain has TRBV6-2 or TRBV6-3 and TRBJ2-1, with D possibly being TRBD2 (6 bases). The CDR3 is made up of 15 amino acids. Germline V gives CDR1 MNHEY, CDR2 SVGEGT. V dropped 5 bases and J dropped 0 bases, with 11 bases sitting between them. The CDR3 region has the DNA TGTGCCAGCAGTCAGCGGGTTGCCTCCTACAATGAGCAGTTCTTC. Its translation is CASSQRVASYNEQFF.

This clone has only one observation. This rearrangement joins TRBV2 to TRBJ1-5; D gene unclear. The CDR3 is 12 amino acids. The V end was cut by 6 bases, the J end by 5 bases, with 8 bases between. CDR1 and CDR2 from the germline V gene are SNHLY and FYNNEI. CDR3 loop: CASSPSYQPQHF. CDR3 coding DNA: TGTGCCAGCAGCCCGAGTTATCAGCCCCAGCATTTT.

CDR3 protein: CASSLGRAPGNTEAFF. The CDR3 coding sequence is TGCGCCAGCAGCTTGGGGAGGGCGCCGGGGAACACTGAAGCTTTCTTT. V usage is TRBV5-1 and J usage is TRBJ1-1; D remains ambiguous. V gave up 0 bases and J gave up 1 base, with 13 bases separating them. Germline V gives CDR1 SGHRS, CDR2 YFSETQ. The CDR3 contains 16 residues. Based on the CDR3 plus reference TRBV5-1 and TRBJ1-1, the full variable domain is KAGVTQTPRYLIKTRGQQVTLSCSPISGHRSVSWYQQTPGQGLQFLFEYFSETQRNKGNFPGRFSGRQFSNSRSEMNVSTLELGDSALYLCASSLGRAPGNTEAFFGQGTRLTVV.

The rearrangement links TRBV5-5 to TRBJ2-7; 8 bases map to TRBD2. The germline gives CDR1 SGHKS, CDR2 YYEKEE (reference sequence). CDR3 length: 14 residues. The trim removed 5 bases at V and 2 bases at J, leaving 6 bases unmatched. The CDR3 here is CASSFLGLAYEQYF. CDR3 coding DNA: TGTGCCAGCAGTTTCCTGGGACTAGCCTACGAGCAGTACTTC.

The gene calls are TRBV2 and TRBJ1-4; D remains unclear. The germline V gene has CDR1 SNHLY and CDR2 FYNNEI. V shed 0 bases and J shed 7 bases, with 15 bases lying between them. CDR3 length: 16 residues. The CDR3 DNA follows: TGTGCCAGCAGTGAAGCGCTGGGAGGAGGGCGTGAAAAACTGTTTTTT. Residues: CASSEALGGGREKLFF.

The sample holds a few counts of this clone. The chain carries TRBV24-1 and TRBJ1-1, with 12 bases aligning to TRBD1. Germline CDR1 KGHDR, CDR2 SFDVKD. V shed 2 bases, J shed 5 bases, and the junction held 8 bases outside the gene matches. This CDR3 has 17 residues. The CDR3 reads CATSDSSGTGGRTEAFF. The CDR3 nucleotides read TGTGCCACCAGTGATTCCTCCGGGACAGGGGGCAGGACTGAAGCTTTCTTT.

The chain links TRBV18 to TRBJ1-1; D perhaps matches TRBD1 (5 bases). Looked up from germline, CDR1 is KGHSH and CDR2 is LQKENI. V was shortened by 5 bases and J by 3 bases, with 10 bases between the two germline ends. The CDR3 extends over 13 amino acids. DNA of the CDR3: TGTGCCAGCTCAACCGGGGGGGACACTGAAGCTTTCTTT. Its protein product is CASSTGGDTEAFF.

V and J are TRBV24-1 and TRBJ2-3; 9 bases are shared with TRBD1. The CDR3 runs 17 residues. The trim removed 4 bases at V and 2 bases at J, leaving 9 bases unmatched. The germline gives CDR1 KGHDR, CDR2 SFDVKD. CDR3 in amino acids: CATSEPQGAEATDTQYF. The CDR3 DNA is TGTGCCACCAGTGAACCACAGGGGGCTGAGGCCACAGATACGCAGTATTTT.

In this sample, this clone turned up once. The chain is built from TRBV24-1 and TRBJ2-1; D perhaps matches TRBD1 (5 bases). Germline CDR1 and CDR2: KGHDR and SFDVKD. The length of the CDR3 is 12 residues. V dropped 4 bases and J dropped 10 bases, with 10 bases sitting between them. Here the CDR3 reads CATSDRAGEQFF. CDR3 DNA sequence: TGTGCCACCAGTGACAGGGCAGGCGAGCAGTTCTTC.

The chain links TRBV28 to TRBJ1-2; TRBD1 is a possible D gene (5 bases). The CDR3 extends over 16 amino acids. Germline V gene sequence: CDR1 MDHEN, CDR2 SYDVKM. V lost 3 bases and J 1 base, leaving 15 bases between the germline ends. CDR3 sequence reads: CASSFRWGGYNYGYTF. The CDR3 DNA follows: TGTGCCAGCAGTTTCCGTTGGGGCGGATATAACTATGGCTACACCTTC.

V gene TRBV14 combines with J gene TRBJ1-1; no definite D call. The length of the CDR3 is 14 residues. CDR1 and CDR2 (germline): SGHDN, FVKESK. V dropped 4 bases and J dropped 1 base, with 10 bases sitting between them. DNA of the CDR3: TGTGCCAGCAGCCCCGGGAGGGCGAACACTGAAGCTTTCTTT. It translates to CASSPGRANTEAFF.

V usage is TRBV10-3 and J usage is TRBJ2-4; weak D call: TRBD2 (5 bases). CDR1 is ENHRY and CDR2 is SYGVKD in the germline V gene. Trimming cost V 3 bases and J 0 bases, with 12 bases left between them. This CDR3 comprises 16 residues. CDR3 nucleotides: TGTGCCATCAGTGACCGGGATGCGCTAGCCAAAAACATTCAGTACTTC. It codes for CAISDRDALAKNIQYF.